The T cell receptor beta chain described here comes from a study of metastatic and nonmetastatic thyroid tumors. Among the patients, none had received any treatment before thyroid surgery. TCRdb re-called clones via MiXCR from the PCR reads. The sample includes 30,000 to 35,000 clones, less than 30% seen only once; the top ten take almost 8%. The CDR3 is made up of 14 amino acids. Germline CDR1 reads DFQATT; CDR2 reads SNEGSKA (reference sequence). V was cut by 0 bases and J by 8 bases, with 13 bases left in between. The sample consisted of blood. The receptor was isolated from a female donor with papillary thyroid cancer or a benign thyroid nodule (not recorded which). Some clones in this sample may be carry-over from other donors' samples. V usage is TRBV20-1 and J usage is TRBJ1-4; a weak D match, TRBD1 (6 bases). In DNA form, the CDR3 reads TGCAGTGCTAGAGATATCAGGGGAAACGAAAAACTGTTTTTT. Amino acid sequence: CSARDIRGNEKLFF.